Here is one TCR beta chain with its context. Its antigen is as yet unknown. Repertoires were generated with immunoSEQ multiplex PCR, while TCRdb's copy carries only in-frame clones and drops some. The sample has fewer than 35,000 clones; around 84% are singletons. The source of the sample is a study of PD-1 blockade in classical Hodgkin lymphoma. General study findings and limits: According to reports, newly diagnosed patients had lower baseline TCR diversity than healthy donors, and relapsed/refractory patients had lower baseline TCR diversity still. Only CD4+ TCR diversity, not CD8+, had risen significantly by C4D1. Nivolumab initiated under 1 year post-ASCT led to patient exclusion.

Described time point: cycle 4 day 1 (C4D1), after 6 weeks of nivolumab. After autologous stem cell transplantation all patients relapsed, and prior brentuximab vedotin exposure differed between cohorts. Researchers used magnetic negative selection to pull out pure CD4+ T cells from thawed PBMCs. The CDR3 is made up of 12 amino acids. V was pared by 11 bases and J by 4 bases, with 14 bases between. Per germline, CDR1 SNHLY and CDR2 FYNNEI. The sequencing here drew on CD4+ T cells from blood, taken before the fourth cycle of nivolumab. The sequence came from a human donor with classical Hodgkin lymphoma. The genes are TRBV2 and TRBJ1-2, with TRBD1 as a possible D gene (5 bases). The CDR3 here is CADSGGTYGYTF. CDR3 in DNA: TGTGCCGACTCGGGGGGTACCTATGGCTACACCTTC.